Below are 27 T cell receptor beta chains sequenced from a single sample in a study of cytomegalovirus exposure and HLA in healthy donors. The table came from immunoSEQ multiplex PCR; TCRdb's copy has only in-frame clones and leaves some out. There are fewer than 150,000 clones in the sample; 70% to 85% occur only once, and 30% lies in the top ten. Sequencing input: PBMCs. All receptors come from a man between 25 and 39 years old in good health and CMV-seropositive.

J is TRBJ1-1 and V is TRBV2, with D perhaps matching TRBD1 (6 bases). V gave up 7 bases and J gave up 5 bases, with 14 bases separating them. Germline values: CDR1 SNHLY, CDR2 FYNNEI. CDR3 length: 13 residues. As DNA, the CDR3 is TGTGCCAGCAATGAGGACAGAAGTACTGAAGCTTTCTTT. Amino acids: CASNEDRSTEAFF.

DNA for the CDR3: TGCAGCGTTGAAACTAGCGGAGCCGGAGAGACCCAGTACTTC. Translated: CSVETSGAGETQYF. The V call is TRBV29-1, the J call TRBJ2-5; 8 positions match TRBD2. CDR1 is SQVTM, CDR2 ANQGSEA, per germline. V was pared by 2 bases and J by 4 bases, with 6 bases of the junction left unmatched. The CDR3 totals 14 residues.

The chain carries TRBV5-1 and TRBJ2-1, with 8 positions matching TRBD2. The germline gives CDR1 SGHRS, CDR2 YFSETQ. The CDR3 loop spans 16 amino acids. J was trimmed by 3 bases and V by 1 base; bases with no gene match: 6. The CDR3 protein is CASSLSAGGVYNEQFF. CDR3 in DNA: TGCGCCAGCAGCTTGAGCGCGGGGGGCGTCTACAATGAGCAGTTCTTC.

The chain couples TRBV10-1 to TRBJ2-5, with 9 bases fitting TRBD1. CDR1 is WNHNN and CDR2 is SYGVQD in the germline V gene (reference sequence). This CDR3 region has 14 residues. Trimming took 7 bases from V and 5 from J; bases not matched to a gene: 8. This chain's CDR3 is CASKIQGAGETQYF. The DNA of the CDR3 is TGCGCCAGCAAAATACAGGGGGCTGGGGAGACCCAGTACTTC.

J is TRBJ1-1 and V is TRBV18; D is uncertain. The CDR3 consists of 15 residues. Germline V gene lookup returns CDR1 KGHSH and CDR2 LQKENI. Trimming removed 0 bases from V and 4 bases from J, with 12 bases in between. The CDR3 bases are TGTGCCAGCTCACCACCTGGCAAGGCGGGCACTGAAGCTTTCTTT. This sequence encodes CASSPPGKAGTEAFF.

This chain connects TRBV19 to TRBJ1-1; TRBD1 matches 8 bases. V dropped 4 bases and J dropped 3; count of bases not matched to a gene: 4. The CDR3 is 14 residues long. Germline values: CDR1 LNHDA, CDR2 SQIVND (reference sequence). The CDR3 nucleotides read TGTGCCAGTAGTACGAGACAGGGGTACACTGAAGCTTTCTTT. Protein sequence: CASSTRQGYTEAFF.

The chain combines TRBV7-3 with TRBJ2-2; maybe TRBD2 (6 bases). The CDR3 runs to 15 residues. CDR1 is SGHTA and CDR2 is FQGTGA in the germline V gene. The V end was cut by 3 bases, the J end by 5 bases, with 13 bases between. Written as DNA, the CDR3 is TGTGCCAGCAGCTTCTATAATAGCGGAACCGGGGAGCTGTTTTTT. This translates into CASSFYNSGTGELFF.

This chain connects TRBV6-6 to TRBJ2-7; 8 nucleotides agree with TRBD1. The CDR3 runs 14 residues. CDR1 MNHNY and CDR2 SVGAGI come from the germline V gene (reference sequence). Trimming removed 8 bases from V and 1 base from J; junction bases left unmatched: 7. In DNA form, the CDR3 reads TGTGCCAGCTCAGACAGGGGCGATTCCTACGAGCAGTACTTC. Translating gives CASSDRGDSYEQYF.

This chain links TRBV2 with TRBJ2-1; 11 bases align to TRBD2. This CDR3 has 15 amino acids. From germline, CDR1 is SNHLY and CDR2 FYNNEI. V was pared by 2 bases and J by 10 bases, with 7 bases of the junction left unmatched. The CDR3 nucleotides read TGTGCCAGCAGTGAACCGGGACTAGCGGTTGACGAGCAGTTCTTC. Translation: CASSEPGLAVDEQFF.

The CDR3 bases are TGCGCCAGCAGCTCCCAGACAGGGATGAACACTGAAGCTTTCTTT. Residues: CASSSQTGMNTEAFF. The rearrangement links TRBV5-1 to TRBJ1-1; 7 bases map to TRBD1. Trimming at V came to 3 bases and at J to 0 bases, leaving 5 bases not matched to a gene. From germline, CDR1 is SGHRS and CDR2 YFSETQ. The CDR3 covers 15 residues.

The chain carries TRBV7-9 and TRBJ2-7; D might be TRBD1 (5 bases). The CDR3 spans 14 residues. Germline lookup yields CDR1 SEHNR and CDR2 FQNEAQ (reference sequence). Trimming pared 4 bases from V and 3 bases from J, leaving 13 bases between. The CDR3 is CASSSPDSNYEQYF. Here the CDR3 DNA reads TGTGCCAGCAGCTCCCCTGACAGTAACTACGAGCAGTACTTC.

The rearrangement joins TRBV5-1 to TRBJ1-1, with TRBD1 matching over 8 bases. CDR1 is SGHRS and CDR2 is YFSETQ in the germline V gene. The CDR3 has 14 residues. J was trimmed by 1 base and V by 2 bases; bases with no gene match: 1. In nucleotides, the CDR3 is TGCGCCAGCAGCTTTGGGACAGGGAACACTGAAGCTTTCTTT. Its translation: CASSFGTGNTEAFF.

The V and J genes are TRBV6-5 and TRBJ1-4, with TRBD1 identical over 8 bases. The CDR3 consists of 12 residues. Trimming removed 9 bases from V and 8 bases from J; junction bases left unmatched: 5. Germline CDR1 MNHEY, CDR2 SVGAGI. The DNA for the CDR3 is TGTGCCAGTCGGACAGGGAGCGAAAAACTGTTTTTT. This gives the protein CASRTGSEKLFF.

This clone was found a few times. This chain links TRBV7-2 with TRBJ1-6; 7 bases are a match to TRBD1. This CDR3 contains 16 residues. Per germline, CDR1 SGHTA and CDR2 FQGNSA. Trimming removed 5 bases from V and 1 base from J; junction bases left unmatched: 5. The DNA for the CDR3 is TGTGCCAGCAGCGGGACAGCAGGATCCTATAATTCACCCCTCCACTTT. It encodes CASSGTAGSYNSPLHF.

This chain joins TRBV18 and TRBJ2-3; possible D gene TRBD1, 6 bases. Germline CDR1 is KGHSH and CDR2 is LQKENI. This CDR3 region has 15 residues. Trimming cost V 6 bases and J 0 bases, with 13 bases left between them. CDR3 DNA: TGTGCCAGCTCCCGGGACAACCCTAGCACAGATACGCAGTATTTT. Its translation is CASSRDNPSTDTQYF. Full variable domain (rest looked up from reference TRBV18 and TRBJ2-3): NAGVMQNPRHLVRRRGQEARLRCSPMKGHSHVYWYRQLPEEGLKFMVYLQKENIIDESGMPKERFSAEFPKEGPSILRIQQVVRGDSAAYFCASSRDNPSTDTQYFGPGTRLTVL.

This rearrangement joins TRBV18 to TRBJ2-7; 9 nucleotides align to TRBD2. The length of the CDR3 is 15 residues. V lost 2 bases to trimming and J lost 4 bases; unmatched junction nucleotides: 6. From germline, CDR1 is KGHSH and CDR2 LQKENI. The CDR3 region is CASSPGSGRAYEQYF. CDR3 sequence (DNA): TGTGCCAGCTCACCAGGTAGCGGGAGAGCTTACGAGCAGTACTTC.

The V gene is TRBV6-5, the J gene TRBJ2-1; perhaps TRBD2 as D (5 bases). V lost 7 bases and J 0 bases, leaving 13 bases between the germline ends. CDR1 is MNHEY and CDR2 is SVGAGI in the germline V gene. The CDR3 runs 15 residues. The CDR3 DNA reads as TGTGCCAGCAAGTCCTCCGGAGGCTCCTACAATGAGCAGTTCTTC. Protein sequence: CASKSSGGSYNEQFF.

The chain combines TRBV19 with TRBJ1-1; TRBD1 matches at 7 bases. The CDR3 has 16 residues. The ends lost 8 bases at V and 0 bases at J; junction bases unmatched: 12. Per the germline V gene, CDR1 is LNHDA and CDR2 is SQIVND (reference sequence). CDR3: CASGEVGQLMNTEAFF. In DNA form, the CDR3 reads TGTGCCAGTGGGGAAGTGGGACAGCTTATGAACACTGAAGCTTTCTTT.

This clone was recorded only once. The rearrangement joins TRBV9 to TRBJ2-5; 10 bases match TRBD2. The germline gives CDR1 SGDLS, CDR2 YYNGEE. V shed 0 bases, J shed 1 base, and the junction held 3 bases outside the gene matches. CDR3 length: 16 amino acids. As DNA, the CDR3 is TGTGCCAGCAGCGTAGGTAGCGGGGGGCCCCAAGAGACCCAGTACTTC. It codes for CASSVGSGGPQETQYF.

The chain carries TRBV5-5 and TRBJ2-5; TRBD1 aligns across 8 bases. Germline CDR1 is SGHKS and CDR2 is YYEKEE (reference sequence). The V gene end was trimmed by 4 bases and the J gene end by 4 bases; junction bases not matched to a gene: 9. This CDR3 region has 15 residues. DNA for the CDR3: TGTGCCAGCAGCCTTTCGCAGGGGGCACGAGAGACCCAGTACTTC. Encoded protein: CASSLSQGARETQYF.

This chain connects TRBV5-1 to TRBJ2-1; 8 nucleotides line up with TRBD1. This CDR3 comprises 13 residues. CDR1 and CDR2 from the germline V gene are SGHRS and YFSETQ. The junction had 6 bases not matched to a gene; V was cut back by 6 bases and J by 7 bases. The CDR3 DNA sequence: TGCGCCAGCAAGGGACAGGTTCTGAATGAGCAGTTCTTC. Encoded protein: CASKGQVLNEQFF.

The sample holds a few counts of this clone. This chain joins TRBV30 and TRBJ1-1; TRBD1 is a possible D gene (6 bases). Germline values: CDR1 GTSNPN, CDR2 SVGIG (reference sequence). This CDR3 spans 13 amino acids. Trimming left V 0 bases short and J 1 base short, with 6 bases between. This chain's CDR3 is CAWSVQGNTEAFF. Written as DNA, the CDR3 is TGTGCCTGGAGTGTACAGGGGAACACTGAAGCTTTCTTT. Looking up the rest from reference TRBV30 and TRBJ1-1 gives the full variable domain: SQTIHQWPATLVQPVGSPLSLECTVEGTSNPNLYWYRQAAGRGLQLLFYSVGIGQISSEVPQNLSASRPQDRQFILSSKKLLLSDSGFYLCAWSVQGNTEAFFGQGTRLTVV.

The gene calls are TRBV10-3 and TRBJ2-2, with TRBD1 as a possible D gene (7 bases). Trimming cost V 6 bases and J 0 bases, with 8 bases left between them. Germline CDR1 reads ENHRY; CDR2 reads SYGVKD. The CDR3 has 14 amino acids. The CDR3 coding sequence is TGTGCCATCAGCAGGGGGGCGAACACCGGGGAGCTGTTTTTT. Its translation is CAISRGANTGELFF.

The rearrangement links TRBV27 to TRBJ2-3; unclear D gene. Germline CDR1 MNHEY, CDR2 SMNVEV (reference sequence). The V gene lost 6 bases and the J gene lost 4 bases, with 17 bases spanning the gap. This CDR3 contains 15 residues. For the CDR3, the DNA is TGTGCCAGCAGGCCGAAAAGAGGTATAGCAGATACGCAGTATTTT. Translation: CASRPKRGIADTQYF.

This clone was detected many times. V gene TRBV6-5 combines with J gene TRBJ2-1, with 9 bases lining up with TRBD2. The J segment lost 2 bases and the V segment lost 4 bases, leaving 6 bases of the junction unmatched. Germline lookup yields CDR1 MNHEY and CDR2 SVGAGI. The CDR3 loop spans 16 amino acids. The CDR3 DNA reads as TGTGCCAGCAGTTCACCGACTAGCGGCCCCTACAATGAGCAGTTCTTC. It specifies CASSSPTSGPYNEQFF.

The chain is built from TRBV9 and TRBJ1-3, with 7 nucleotides matching TRBD1. Losses at the gene ends were 4 bases for V and 8 bases for J; bases not matched to a gene: 15. Germline values: CDR1 SGDLS, CDR2 YYNGEE. This CDR3 contains 16 residues. CDR3 sequence (DNA): TGTGCCAGCAGCACTGGGACAGCTGGCTGGGAGGACACCATATATTTT. Translated, it gives CASSTGTAGWEDTIYF.

The chain links TRBV29-1 to TRBJ1-1, with 8 bases that match TRBD1. V trimming: 5 bases; J trimming: 4 bases; junction bases outside the gene matches: 9. The CDR3 spans 14 residues. Germline CDR1 reads SQVTM; CDR2 reads ANQGSEA. In DNA, the CDR3 is TGCAGCGTTCACCCGGACAGGGAATTCACTGAAGCTTTCTTT. Translated, it gives CSVHPDREFTEAFF.